A single sample gave rise to the 3 T cell receptor beta chains below, sequenced in a study of persistence of HIV-infected CD4 T cells. Sequencing used immunoSEQ version 4 in survey mode. Produced via immunoSEQ multiplex PCR; TCRdb's table is partial and in-frame only. Of about 35,000 clones listed, roughly 84% are singletons. Overlapping HIV-1 Gag 15-mer peptides at approximately 1 ug per peptide per mL were used. CD40L-negative CD69-negative CD45RO-high memory CD4+ T cells were sorted as populations depleted of antigen-responding cells. For these receptors, no antigen is known. Sample: cultured CD4+ T cells from PBMCs, taken from a patient who received antiretroviral therapy. These receptors originate from an adult with HIV. The donor label of this sample is uncertain.

This chain connects TRBV28 to TRBJ1-2; 8 bases fit TRBD1. The V and J ends lost 6 bases and 4 bases, in that order; junction bases with no gene match: 10. Germline V gives CDR1 MDHEN, CDR2 SYDVKM. The CDR3 has 15 residues. This CDR3 reads CASRPGLGTGYGYTF. In DNA form, the CDR3 reads TGTGCCAGCAGACCAGGGCTAGGGACAGGCTATGGCTACACCTTC.

The V gene is TRBV3-1 (or the pseudogene TRBV3-2), the J gene TRBJ1-5; D is possibly TRBD1 (5 bases). V was shortened by 0 bases and J by 4 bases, with 16 bases between the two germline ends. The length of the CDR3 is 17 residues. Germline V gene lookup returns CDR1 LGHDT and CDR2 YNNKEL (reference sequence). The CDR3 reads CASSQEGTGGPNQPQHF. In nucleotides, the CDR3 is TGTGCCAGCAGCCAAGAGGGGACGGGGGGACCTAATCAGCCCCAGCATTTT.

This clone showed up just once. The chain employs TRBV5-1 and TRBJ1-4; TRBD1 matches at 8 bases. Trimming removed 4 bases from V and 7 bases from J; junction bases left unmatched: 9. The CDR3 consists of 15 residues. CDR1 and CDR2 from the germline V gene are SGHRS and YFSETQ. The CDR3 region is CASSPQGARGEKLFF. For the CDR3, the DNA is TGCGCCAGCAGCCCCCAGGGGGCGAGGGGTGAAAAACTGTTTTTT.